This record concerns one T cell receptor beta chain sequence. V was pared by 4 bases and J by 11 bases, with 19 bases between. This CDR3 has 15 amino acids. Germline CDR1 reads SGDLS; CDR2 reads YYNGEE. These data belong to a study of blood T cell repertoires in COVID-19. Turning to the study itself: Some COVID-19 samples were acute and others convalescent; all came from the United States, Italy and Spain. In each case, the material was cDNA or gDNA derived from T cells, B-cell-depleted T cells, or PBMCs.

Original processing methods: Reference gene primer amplification in the assay estimated nucleated cell counts. The protocol was immunoSEQ multiplex PCR, while the TCRdb copy is restricted to in-frame clones and leaves out a portion. The V and J calls and clone size are taken from that table; D and trimming were inferred from the DNA. The repertoire holds about 74,000 clones, with around nine tenths as singletons. Sequencing was carried out using peripheral blood. This sequence joins TRBV9 and TRBJ1-6; possibly TRBD1 for D (6 bases). The source is an older man with active or convalescent COVID-19. The CDR3 region is CASSTRDRFEAPLHF. The CDR3 DNA sequence: TGTGCCAGCAGCACGAGAGACAGGTTCGAGGCACCCCTCCACTTT.